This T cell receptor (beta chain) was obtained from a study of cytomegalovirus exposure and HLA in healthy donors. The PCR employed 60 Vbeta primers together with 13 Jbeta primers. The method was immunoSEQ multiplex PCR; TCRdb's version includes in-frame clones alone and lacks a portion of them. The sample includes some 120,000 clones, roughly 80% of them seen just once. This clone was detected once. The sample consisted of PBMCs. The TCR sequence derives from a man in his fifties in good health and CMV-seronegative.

The CDR3 DNA follows: TGTGCCAGCTCGCCAGGGACAGGGTTCGGGGAGACCCAGTACTTC. As protein: CASSPGTGFGETQYF. The V call is TRBV18, the J call TRBJ2-5, with TRBD1 identical over 9 bases. Germline V gene lookup returns CDR1 KGHSH and CDR2 LQKENI. V lost 6 bases and J lost 5; bases outside the gene matches: 10. The CDR3 is made up of 15 amino acids.